What follows is one TCR beta chain and its context. The data are from a study of technical replicates of blood from a handful of donors. This CDR3 contains 14 residues. Germline CDR1 is SGHRS and CDR2 is YFSETQ. Between the trimmed V and J ends, which lost 4 bases and 0 bases, there was a span of 10 bases. Repertoires were generated with immunoSEQ multiplex PCR, while TCRdb's copy carries only in-frame clones and drops some. The sample shows some 71,000 clones, around 97% of them seen only once. This TCR was sampled from a human donor in good health. Sequencing was done on a sample of T cells isolated from PBMCs. The chain joins TRBV5-1 to TRBJ2-5, with D possibly matching TRBD1 (6 bases). The CDR3 coding sequence is TGCGCCAGCAGCACCGGACAGTACCAAGAGACCCAGTACTTC. It codes for CASSTGQYQETQYF.